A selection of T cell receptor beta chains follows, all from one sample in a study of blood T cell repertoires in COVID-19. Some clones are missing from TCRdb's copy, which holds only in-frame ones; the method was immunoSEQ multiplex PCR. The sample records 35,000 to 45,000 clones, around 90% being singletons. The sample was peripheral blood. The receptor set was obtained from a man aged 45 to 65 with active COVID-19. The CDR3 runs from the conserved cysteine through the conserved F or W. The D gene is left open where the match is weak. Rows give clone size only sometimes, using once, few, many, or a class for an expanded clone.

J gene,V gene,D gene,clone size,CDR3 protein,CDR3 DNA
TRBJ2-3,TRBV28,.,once,CASSPLTSSTDTQYF,TGTGCCAGCAGTCCCCTCACTAGTTCCACAGATACGCAGTATTTT
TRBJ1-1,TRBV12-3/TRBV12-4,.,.,CASSLGRGTEAFF,TGTGCCAGCAGCCTTGGGAGGGGCACTGAAGCTTTCTTT
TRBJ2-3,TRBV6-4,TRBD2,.,CASAASGGGTDTQYF,TGTGCCAGCGCCGCTAGCGGGGGTGGCACAGATACGCAGTATTTT
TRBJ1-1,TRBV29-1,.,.,CSVVGSSNTEAFF,TGCAGCGTTGTGGGCAGCTCGAACACTGAAGCTTTCTTT
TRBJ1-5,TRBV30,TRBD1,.,CAWNRGLWSNQPQHF,TGTGCCTGGAACAGGGGGCTTTGGAGCAATCAGCCCCAGCATTTT
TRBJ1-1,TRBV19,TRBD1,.,CASQRGDRGHTEAFF,TGTGCCAGCCAACGCGGGGACAGGGGGCACACTGAAGCTTTCTTT
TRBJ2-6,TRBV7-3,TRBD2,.,CASSSGTSGAGANVLTF,TGTGCCAGCAGCTCCGGGACTAGCGGGGCTGGGGCCAACGTCCTGACTTTC
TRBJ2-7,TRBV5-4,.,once,CASSYPGHSYEQYF,TGTGCCAGCAGCTACCCGGGACACTCTTACGAGCAGTACTTC
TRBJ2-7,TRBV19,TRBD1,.,CASSSGQGYEQYF,TGTGCCAGTAGTTCGGGACAGGGGTACGAGCAGTACTTC
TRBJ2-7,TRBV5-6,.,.,CASSRRAGGEQYF,TGTGCCAGCAGCAGGCGGGCAGGAGGGGAGCAGTACTTC
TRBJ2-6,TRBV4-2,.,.,CASSKGDGANVLTF,TGTGCCAGCAGCAAGGGGGACGGGGCCAACGTCCTGACTTTC
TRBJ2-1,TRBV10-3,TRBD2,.,CAISESGGSGNEQFF,TGTGCCATCAGCGAAAGCGGGGGGAGTGGCAATGAGCAGTTCTTC
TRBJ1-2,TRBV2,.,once,CASSPRVGYTF,TGTGCCAGCAGTCCACGAGTAGGCTACACCTTC
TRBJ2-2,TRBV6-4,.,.,CASSADWSTGELFF,TGTGCCAGCAGTGCGGACTGGAGCACCGGGGAGCTGTTTTTT
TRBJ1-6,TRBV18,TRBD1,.,CASSEGQGNHSPLHF,TGTGCCAGCTCGGAGGGACAGGGGAACCATTCACCCCTCCACTTT
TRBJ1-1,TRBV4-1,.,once,CASSHLDSRNTEAFF,TGCGCCAGCAGCCATTTGGACAGTCGGAACACTGAAGCTTTCTTT
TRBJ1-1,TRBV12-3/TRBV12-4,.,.,CASSLLGQTEAFF,TGTGCCAGCAGTTTACTTGGACAGACTGAAGCTTTCTTT
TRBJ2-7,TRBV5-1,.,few,CASSSSRDKPYEQYF,TGCGCCAGCAGCTCGTCCCGGGACAAGCCCTACGAGCAGTACTTC
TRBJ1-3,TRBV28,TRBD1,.,CASTGRQGGYRISGNTIYF,TGTGCCAGCACCGGTCGGCAGGGGGGCTACCGAATCTCTGGAAACACCATATATTTT
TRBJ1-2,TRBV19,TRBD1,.,CASSIDPGQREYGYTF,TGTGCCAGTAGTATAGACCCGGGACAGAGGGAGTATGGCTACACCTTC
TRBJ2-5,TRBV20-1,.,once,CSRRDQETQYF,TGCAGCCGCCGGGATCAGGAGACCCAGTACTTC
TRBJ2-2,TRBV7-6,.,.,CASSFQTVNTGELFF,TGTGCCAGCAGCTTCCAGACAGTAAACACCGGGGAGCTGTTTTTT
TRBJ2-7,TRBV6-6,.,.,CASSYVGESYEQYF,TGTGCCAGCAGTTACGTCGGTGAGTCCTACGAGCAGTACTTC
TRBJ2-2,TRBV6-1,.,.,CASSEFEGASGELFF,TGTGCCAGCAGTGAATTTGAGGGAGCATCCGGGGAGCTGTTTTTT
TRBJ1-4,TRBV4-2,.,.,CASSQETGFGNEKLFF,TGTGCCAGCAGCCAGGAAACAGGGTTTGGTAATGAAAAACTGTTTTTT
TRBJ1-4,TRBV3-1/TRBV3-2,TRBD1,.,CASSLDRGVNEKLFF,TGTGCCAGCAGCCTGGACAGGGGCGTTAATGAAAAACTGTTTTTT
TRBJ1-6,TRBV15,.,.,CATSRVDRNSPLHF,TGTGCCACCAGCAGAGTTGACAGAAATTCACCCCTCCACTTT
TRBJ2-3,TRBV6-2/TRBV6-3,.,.,CASSSHSIRAQYF,TGTGCCAGCAGTTCCCACTCGATTCGGGCGCAGTATTTT
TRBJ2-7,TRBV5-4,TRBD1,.,CASSLGGQGAREQYF,TGTGCCAGCAGCTTGGGGGGACAGGGGGCGCGTGAGCAGTACTTC
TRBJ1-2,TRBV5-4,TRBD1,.,CASSGTGEYGYTF,TGTGCCAGCAGCGGGACAGGGGAATATGGCTACACCTTC
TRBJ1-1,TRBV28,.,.,CASREADRNTEAFF,TGTGCCAGCAGAGAGGCCGACAGGAACACTGAAGCTTTCTTT
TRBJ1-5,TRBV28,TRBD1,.,CASSSLGQGAYQPQHF,TGTGCCAGCAGTTCGTTAGGGCAGGGGGCATATCAGCCCCAGCATTTT
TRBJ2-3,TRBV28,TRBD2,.,CASPPRGGEKTDTQYF,TGTGCCAGCCCCCCCCGGGGGGGCGAAAAGACAGATACGCAGTATTTT
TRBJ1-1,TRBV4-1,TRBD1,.,CASSQGDRRIIPNTEAFF,TGCGCCAGCAGCCAAGGGGACAGGCGGATCATTCCGAACACTGAAGCTTTCTTT
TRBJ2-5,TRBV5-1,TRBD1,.,CASQRGQQQETQYF,TGCGCCAGCCAGAGGGGGCAGCAGCAAGAGACCCAGTACTTC
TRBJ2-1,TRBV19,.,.,CASSGGGGQFF,TGTGCCAGTAGTGGTGGGGGCGGGCAGTTCTTC
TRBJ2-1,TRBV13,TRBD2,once,CASTTGGRGAYNEQFF,TGTGCCAGCACCACCGGGGGGCGGGGGGCTTACAATGAGCAGTTCTTC
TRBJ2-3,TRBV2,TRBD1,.,CARKDRGVGDTQYF,TGTGCCAGAAAGGACAGGGGGGTGGGGGATACGCAGTATTTT
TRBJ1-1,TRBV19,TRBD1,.,CASSWTGGNTEAFF,TGTGCCAGTAGCTGGACAGGCGGGAACACTGAAGCTTTCTTT
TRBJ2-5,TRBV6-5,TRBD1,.,CATLRQGGSETQYF,TGTGCCACCTTGCGACAGGGTGGGTCCGAGACCCAGTACTTC
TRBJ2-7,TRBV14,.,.,CASSQPSRGYRYGPYEQYF,TGTGCCAGCAGCCAACCCTCGCGGGGATATCGATACGGGCCCTACGAGCAGTACTTC